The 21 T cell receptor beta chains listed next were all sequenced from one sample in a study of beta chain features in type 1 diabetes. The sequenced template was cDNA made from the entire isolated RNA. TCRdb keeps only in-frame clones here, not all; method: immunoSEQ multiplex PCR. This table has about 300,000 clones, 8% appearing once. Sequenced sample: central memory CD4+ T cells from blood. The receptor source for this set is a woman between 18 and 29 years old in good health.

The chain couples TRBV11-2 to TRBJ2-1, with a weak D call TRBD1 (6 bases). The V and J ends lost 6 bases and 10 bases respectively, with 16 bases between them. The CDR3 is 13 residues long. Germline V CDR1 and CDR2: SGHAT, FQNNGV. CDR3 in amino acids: CASRSTGLREQFF. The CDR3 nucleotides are TGTGCCAGCAGGTCTACAGGGTTACGGGAGCAGTTCTTC.

CDR3 in amino acids: CASSFSRAEQYF. For the CDR3, the DNA is TGTGCCAGCAGCTTTAGCCGGGCCGAGCAGTACTTC. This chain connects TRBV7-2 to TRBJ2-7; D is undetermined. The CDR3 is 12 amino acids. Germline V gene data show CDR1 as SGHTA and CDR2 as FQGNSA. Trimming shortened V by 3 bases and J by 6 bases, and 9 bases separated the two germline ends.

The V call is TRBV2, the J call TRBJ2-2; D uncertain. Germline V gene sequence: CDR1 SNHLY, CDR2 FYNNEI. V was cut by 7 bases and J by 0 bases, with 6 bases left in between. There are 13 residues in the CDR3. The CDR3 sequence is CASIQPNTGELFF. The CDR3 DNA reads TGTGCCAGCATCCAGCCGAACACCGGGGAGCTGTTTTTT.

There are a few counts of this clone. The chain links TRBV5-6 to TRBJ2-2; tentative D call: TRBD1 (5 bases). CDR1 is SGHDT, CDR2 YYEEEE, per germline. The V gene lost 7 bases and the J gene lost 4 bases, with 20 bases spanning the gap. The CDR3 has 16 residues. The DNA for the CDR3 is TGTGCCAGCGGAAGGGTTACAGGTCTGGGCACCGGGGAGCTGTTTTTT. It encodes CASGRVTGLGTGELFF.

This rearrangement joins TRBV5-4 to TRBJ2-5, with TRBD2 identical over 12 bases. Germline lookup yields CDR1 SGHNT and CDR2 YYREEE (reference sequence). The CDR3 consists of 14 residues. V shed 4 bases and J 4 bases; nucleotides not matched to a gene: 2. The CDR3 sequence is CASSTGLAGETQYF. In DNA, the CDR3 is TGTGCCAGCAGCACGGGACTAGCGGGAGAGACCCAGTACTTC.

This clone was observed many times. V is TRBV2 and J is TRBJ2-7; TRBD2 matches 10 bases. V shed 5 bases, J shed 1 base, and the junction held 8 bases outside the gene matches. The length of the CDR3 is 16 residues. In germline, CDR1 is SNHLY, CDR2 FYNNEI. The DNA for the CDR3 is TGTGCCAGCAGTCCTCTCCTAGCGGGAGATTCCTACGAGCAGTACTTC. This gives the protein CASSPLLAGDSYEQYF.

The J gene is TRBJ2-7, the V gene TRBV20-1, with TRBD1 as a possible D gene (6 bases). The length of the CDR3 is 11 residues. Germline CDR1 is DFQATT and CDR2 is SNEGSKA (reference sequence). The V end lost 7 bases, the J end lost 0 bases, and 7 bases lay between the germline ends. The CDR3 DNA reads TGCAGTGGACAGGACTCCTACGAGCAGTACTTC. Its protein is CSGQDSYEQYF.

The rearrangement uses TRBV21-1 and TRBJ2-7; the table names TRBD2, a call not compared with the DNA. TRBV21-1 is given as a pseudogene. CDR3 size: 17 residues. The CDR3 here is CASSKSLAGALSYEQYF. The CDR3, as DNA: TGTGCCAGCAGCAAGAGTCTAGCGGGAGCCCTCTCCTACGAGCAGTACTTC.

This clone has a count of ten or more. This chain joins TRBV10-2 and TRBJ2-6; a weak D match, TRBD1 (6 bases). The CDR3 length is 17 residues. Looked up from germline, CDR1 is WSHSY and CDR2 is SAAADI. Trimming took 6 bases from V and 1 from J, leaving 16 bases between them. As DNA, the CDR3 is TGCGCCAGCAGCGCCGGGACAACAATTTCTGGGGCCAACGTCCTGACTTTC. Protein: CASSAGTTISGANVLTF.

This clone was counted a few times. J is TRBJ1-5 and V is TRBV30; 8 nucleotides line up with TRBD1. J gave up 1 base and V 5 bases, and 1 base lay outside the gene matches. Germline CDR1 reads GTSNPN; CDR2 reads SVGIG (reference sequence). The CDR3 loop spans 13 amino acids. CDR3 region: CAWDRGSNQPQHF. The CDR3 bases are TGTGCCTGGGACAGGGGAAGCAATCAGCCCCAGCATTTT.

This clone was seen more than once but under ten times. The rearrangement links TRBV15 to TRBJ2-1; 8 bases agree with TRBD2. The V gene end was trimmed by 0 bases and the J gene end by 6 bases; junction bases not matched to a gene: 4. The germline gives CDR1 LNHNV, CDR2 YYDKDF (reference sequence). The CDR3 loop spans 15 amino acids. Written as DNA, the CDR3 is TGTGCCACCAGCAGAGACCGGGGGGGCTTCAATGAGCAGTTCTTC. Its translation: CATSRDRGGFNEQFF.

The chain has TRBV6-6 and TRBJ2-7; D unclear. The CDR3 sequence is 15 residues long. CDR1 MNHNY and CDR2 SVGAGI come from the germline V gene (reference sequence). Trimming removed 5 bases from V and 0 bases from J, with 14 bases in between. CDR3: CASSKLRTASYEQYF. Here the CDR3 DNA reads TGTGCCAGCAGTAAACTCCGGACGGCCTCCTACGAGCAGTACTTC.

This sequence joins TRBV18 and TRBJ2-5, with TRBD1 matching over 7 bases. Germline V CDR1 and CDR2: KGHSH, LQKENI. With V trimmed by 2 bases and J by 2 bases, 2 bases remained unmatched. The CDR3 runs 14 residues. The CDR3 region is CASSPRGQQETQYF. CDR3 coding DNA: TGTGCCAGCTCACCAAGGGGACAGCAAGAGACCCAGTACTTC.

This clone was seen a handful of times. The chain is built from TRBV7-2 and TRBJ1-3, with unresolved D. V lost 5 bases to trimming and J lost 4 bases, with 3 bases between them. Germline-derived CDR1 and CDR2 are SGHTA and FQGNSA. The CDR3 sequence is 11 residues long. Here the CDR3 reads CASSGGNTIYF. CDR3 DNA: TGTGCCAGCAGCGGCGGAAACACCATATATTTT. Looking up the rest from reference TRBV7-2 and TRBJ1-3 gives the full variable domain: GAGVSQSPSNKVTEKGKDVELRCDPISGHTALYWYRQSLGQGLEFLIYFQGNSAPDKSGLPSDRFSAERTGGSVSTLTIQRTQQEDSAVYLCASSGGNTIYFGEGSWLTVV.

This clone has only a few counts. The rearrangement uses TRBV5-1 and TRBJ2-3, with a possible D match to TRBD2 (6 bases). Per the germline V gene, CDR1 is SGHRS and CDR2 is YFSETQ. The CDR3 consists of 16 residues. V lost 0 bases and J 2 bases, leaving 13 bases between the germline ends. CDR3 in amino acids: CASSLGFGDFTDTQYF. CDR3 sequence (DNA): TGCGCCAGCAGCTTGGGGTTCGGGGACTTCACAGATACGCAGTATTTT.

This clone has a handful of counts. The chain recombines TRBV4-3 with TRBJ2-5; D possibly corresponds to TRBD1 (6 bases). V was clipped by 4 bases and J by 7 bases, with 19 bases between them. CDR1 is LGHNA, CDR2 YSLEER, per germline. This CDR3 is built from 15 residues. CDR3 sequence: CASSRFGDNLGTQYF. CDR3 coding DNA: TGCGCCAGCAGCCGTTTCGGGGACAACTTGGGGACCCAGTACTTC.

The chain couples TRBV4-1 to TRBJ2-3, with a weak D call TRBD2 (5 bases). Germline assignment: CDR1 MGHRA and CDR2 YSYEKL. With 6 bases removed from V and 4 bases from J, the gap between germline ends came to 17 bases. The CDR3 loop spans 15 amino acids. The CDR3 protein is CASRRAGALPDTQYF. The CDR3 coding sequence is TGCGCCAGCAGGAGGGCAGGAGCTCTTCCAGATACGCAGTATTTT.

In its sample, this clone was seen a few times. The CDR3 protein is CASERGGAGETQYF. The CDR3 DNA follows: TGTGCCAGTGAACGCGGGGGGGCTGGAGAGACCCAGTACTTC. The V and J genes are TRBV28 and TRBJ2-5; 9 nucleotides line up with TRBD2. V shed 9 bases, J shed 4 bases, and the junction held 9 bases outside the gene matches. Looked up from germline, CDR1 is MDHEN and CDR2 is SYDVKM. The CDR3 extends over 14 amino acids.

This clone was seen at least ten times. This chain's CDR3 is CASCRDSLYNEQFF. The CDR3 nucleotides are TGTGCTAGCTGCCGGGACAGCCTATACAATGAGCAGTTCTTC. The chain uses TRBV12-5 and TRBJ2-1, with 7 bases matching TRBD1. Germline V gives CDR1 LGHNT, CDR2 FRNRAP. This CDR3 has 14 residues. V lost 9 bases, J lost 4 bases, and 9 bases stayed unmatched.

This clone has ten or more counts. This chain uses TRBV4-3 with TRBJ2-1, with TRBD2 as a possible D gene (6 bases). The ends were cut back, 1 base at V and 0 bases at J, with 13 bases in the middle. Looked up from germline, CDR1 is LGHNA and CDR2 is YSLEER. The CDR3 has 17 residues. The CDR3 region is CASSQAAGPSSYNEQFF. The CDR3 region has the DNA TGCGCCAGCAGCCAAGCAGCGGGCCCAAGCTCCTACAATGAGCAGTTCTTC.

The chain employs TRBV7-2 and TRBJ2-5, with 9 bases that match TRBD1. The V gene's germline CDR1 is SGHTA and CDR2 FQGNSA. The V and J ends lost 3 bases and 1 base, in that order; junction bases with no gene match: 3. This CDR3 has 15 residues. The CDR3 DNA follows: TGTGCCAGCAGCTTCACAGGGGGCTTCCAAGAGACCCAGTACTTC. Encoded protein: CASSFTGGFQETQYF.